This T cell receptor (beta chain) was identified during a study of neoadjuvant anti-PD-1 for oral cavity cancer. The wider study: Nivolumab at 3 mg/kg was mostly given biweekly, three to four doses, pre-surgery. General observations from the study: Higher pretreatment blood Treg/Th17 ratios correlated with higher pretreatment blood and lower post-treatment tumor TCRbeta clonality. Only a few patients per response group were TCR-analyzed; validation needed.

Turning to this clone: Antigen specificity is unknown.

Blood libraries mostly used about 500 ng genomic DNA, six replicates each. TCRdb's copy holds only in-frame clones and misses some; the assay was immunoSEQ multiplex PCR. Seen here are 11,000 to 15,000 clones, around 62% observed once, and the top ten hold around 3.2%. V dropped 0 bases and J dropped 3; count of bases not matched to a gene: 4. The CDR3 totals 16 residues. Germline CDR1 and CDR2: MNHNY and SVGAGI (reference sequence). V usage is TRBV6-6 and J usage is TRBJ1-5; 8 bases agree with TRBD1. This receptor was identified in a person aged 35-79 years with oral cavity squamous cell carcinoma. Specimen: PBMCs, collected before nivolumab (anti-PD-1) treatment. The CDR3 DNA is TGTGCCAGCAGTTACTCGGTGACAGGGGCCAATCAGCCCCAGCATTTT. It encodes CASSYSVTGANQPQHF.